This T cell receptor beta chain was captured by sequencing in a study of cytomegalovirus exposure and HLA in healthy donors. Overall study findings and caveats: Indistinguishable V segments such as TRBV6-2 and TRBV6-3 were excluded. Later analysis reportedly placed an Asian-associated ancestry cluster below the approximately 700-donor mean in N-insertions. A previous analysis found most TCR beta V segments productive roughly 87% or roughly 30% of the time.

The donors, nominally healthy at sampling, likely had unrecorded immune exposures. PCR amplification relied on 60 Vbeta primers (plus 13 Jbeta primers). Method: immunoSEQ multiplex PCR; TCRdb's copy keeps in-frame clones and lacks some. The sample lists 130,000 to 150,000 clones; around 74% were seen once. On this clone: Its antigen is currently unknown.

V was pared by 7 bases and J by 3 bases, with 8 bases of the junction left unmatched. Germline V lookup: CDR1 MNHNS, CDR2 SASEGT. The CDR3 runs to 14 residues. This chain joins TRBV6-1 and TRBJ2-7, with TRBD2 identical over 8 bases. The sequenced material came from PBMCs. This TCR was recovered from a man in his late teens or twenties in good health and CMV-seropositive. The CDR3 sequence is CASTSGLGFYEQYF. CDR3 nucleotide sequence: TGTGCCAGCACCTCGGGACTAGGGTTCTACGAGCAGTACTTC.